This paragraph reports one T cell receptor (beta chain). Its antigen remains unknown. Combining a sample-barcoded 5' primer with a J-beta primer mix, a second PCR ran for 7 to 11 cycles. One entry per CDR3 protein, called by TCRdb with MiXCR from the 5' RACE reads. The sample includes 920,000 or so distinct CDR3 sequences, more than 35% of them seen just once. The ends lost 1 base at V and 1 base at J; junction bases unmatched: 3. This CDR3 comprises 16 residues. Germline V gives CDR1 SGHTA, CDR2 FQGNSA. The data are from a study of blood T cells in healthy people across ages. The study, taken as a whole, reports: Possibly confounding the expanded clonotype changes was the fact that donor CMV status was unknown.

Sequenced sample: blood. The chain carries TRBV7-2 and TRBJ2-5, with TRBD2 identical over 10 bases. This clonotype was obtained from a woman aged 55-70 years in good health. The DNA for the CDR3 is TGTGCCAGCAGCTTAGTAGGGACTAGCGCCCAAGAGACCCAGTACTTC. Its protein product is CASSLVGTSAQETQYF.